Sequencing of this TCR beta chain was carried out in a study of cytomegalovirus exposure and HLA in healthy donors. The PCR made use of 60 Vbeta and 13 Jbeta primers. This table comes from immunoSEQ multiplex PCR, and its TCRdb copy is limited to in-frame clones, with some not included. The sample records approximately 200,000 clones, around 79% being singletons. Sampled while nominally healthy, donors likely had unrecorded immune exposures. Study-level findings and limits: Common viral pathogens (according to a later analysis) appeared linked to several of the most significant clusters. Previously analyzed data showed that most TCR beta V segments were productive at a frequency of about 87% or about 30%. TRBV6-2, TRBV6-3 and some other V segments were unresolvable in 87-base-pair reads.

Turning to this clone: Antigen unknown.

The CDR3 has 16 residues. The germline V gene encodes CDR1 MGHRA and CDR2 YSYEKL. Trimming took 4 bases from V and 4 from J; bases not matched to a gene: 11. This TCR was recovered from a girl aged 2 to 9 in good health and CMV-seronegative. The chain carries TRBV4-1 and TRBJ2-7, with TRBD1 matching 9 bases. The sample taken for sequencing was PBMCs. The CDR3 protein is CASSRKDGQGLYEQYF. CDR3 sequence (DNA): TGCGCCAGCAGCCGAAAGGACGGACAGGGGCTGTACGAGCAGTACTTC.